This T cell receptor (beta chain) is from a study of response to subunit inactivated influenza vaccine. The CDR3 is 14 residues long. Between the trimmed V and J ends, which lost 5 bases and 0 bases, there was a span of 10 bases. CDR1 and CDR2 (germline): MNHEY, SVGEGT. About this clonotype: Its antigen is not identified.

Regarding the study as a whole: The authors proposed limited new T cell recruitment per seasonal influenza vaccination.

One entry per CDR3 protein, called by TCRdb with MiXCR from the RT-PCR reads. The sample has about 540,000 distinct CDR3 sequences, less than 25% seen once. The sample was also linked to a second study, of T cells expressing NK-cell markers. That source notes: In generating TCR beta cDNA, 5'RACE template switching with UMIs was used. Obtained from sorted CD3+CD56+NKG2C+, CD3+CD56+NKG2C- and CD3+CD56-NKG2C+ T cells were the TCR beta repertoires. HCMV serostatus: seven of eight sequenced donors positive, one negative. A few donors' CD3+CD56-NKG2C+ cells were dominated by the same clonotypes.

This clonotype was obtained from a man aged 50-59 years who received an inactivated influenza vaccine. This chain uses TRBV6-2 or TRBV6-3 with TRBJ1-1; D is unresolved. Material: CD4+ T cells sorted from PBMCs, obtained about 11 days after vaccination. The CDR3: CASSHIRLNTEAFF. CDR3 coding DNA: TGTGCCAGCAGTCACATCCGGTTGAACACTGAAGCTTTCTTT.